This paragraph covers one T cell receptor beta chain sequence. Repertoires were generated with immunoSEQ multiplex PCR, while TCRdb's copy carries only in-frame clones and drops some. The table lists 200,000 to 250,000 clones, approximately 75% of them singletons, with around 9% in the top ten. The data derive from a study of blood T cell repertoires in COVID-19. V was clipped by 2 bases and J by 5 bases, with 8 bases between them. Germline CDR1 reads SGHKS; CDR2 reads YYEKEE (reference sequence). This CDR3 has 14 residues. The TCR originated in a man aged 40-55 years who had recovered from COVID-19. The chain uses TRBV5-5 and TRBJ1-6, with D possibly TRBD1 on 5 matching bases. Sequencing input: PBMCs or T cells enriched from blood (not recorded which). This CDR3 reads CASSFGRDNSPLHF. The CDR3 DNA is TGTGCCAGCAGCTTTGGCAGGGATAATTCACCCCTCCACTTT.